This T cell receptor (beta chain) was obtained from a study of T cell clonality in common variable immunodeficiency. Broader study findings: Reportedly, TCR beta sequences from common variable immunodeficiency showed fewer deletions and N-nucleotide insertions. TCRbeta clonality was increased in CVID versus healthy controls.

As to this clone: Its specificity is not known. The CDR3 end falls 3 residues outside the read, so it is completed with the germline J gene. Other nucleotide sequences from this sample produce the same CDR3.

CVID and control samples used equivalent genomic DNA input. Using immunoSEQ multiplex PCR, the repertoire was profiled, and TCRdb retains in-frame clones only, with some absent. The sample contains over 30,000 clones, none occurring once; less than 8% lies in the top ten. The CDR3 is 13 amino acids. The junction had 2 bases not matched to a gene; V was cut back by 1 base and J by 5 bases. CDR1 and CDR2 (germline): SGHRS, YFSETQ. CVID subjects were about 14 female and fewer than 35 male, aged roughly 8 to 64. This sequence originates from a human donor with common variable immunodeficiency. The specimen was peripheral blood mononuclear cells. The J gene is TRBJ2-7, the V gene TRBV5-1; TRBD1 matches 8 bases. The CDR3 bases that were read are TGCGCCAGCAGCTTGCAGGGGGCGGACGAG. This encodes CASSLQGADE. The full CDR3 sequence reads CASSLQGADEQYF. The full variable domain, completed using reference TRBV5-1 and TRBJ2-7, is KAGVTQTPRYLIKTRGQQVTLSCSPISGHRSVSWYQQTPGQGLQFLFEYFSETQRNKGNFPGRFSGRQFSNSRSEMNVSTLELGDSALYLCASSLQGADEQYFGPGTRLTVT.